The T cell receptor (beta chain) described here comes from a study of shared clonotypes between healthy human individuals. Notes on this clone: Its antigen is undetermined.

Study-wide points: Shared clonotypes: 4.5% to 5% naive CD4, under 4% naive CD8, over 2% memory CD4, more than 0.3% memory CD8. An effect of sequencing depth on clonotype sharing among donors was expected.

V dropped 6 bases and J dropped 5; count of bases not matched to a gene: 3. Germline-derived CDR1 and CDR2 are MNHNY and SVGAGI (reference sequence). CDR3 size: 12 residues. Sorted-subset replicate PCR reactions contained 200 to 250 ng DNA, corresponding to about 30,000 T cell genomes. Clones were read by immunoSEQ multiplex PCR, and TCRdb kept only the in-frame ones, dropping some. The table lists more than 2,000,000 clones, about 92% of them singletons. The clonotype comes from a man aged 18 to 35 in good health. Some clones in this sample may be carry-over from other donors' samples. The rearrangement uses TRBV6-6 and TRBJ2-5, with TRBD1 identical over 7 bases. Specimen: naive CD4+ T cells from PBMCs. Sample subset: CD45RA+ positively selected. The CDR3 region is CASSPDRETQYF. The CDR3, as DNA: TGTGCCAGCAGCCCGGACAGGGAGACCCAGTACTTC.